Sequencing of this T cell receptor (beta chain) was carried out in a study of blood T cells in healthy people across ages. Points from the study as a whole: PBMCs left unsorted prevented a conclusive naive versus antigen-experienced comparison.

This clonotype was counted a few times. Antigen unknown. Germline values: CDR1 MDHEN, CDR2 SYDVKM. V gave up 2 bases and J gave up 8 bases, with 12 bases separating them. The CDR3 contains 13 residues. Together with a sample-barcoded 5' primer, a J-beta primer mix was included in a second PCR lasting roughly 6 to 12 cycles. In TCRdb, the 5' RACE reads were re-called with MiXCR into one record per CDR3 protein. The sample carries under 950,000 distinct CDR3 sequences, around a fifth recorded once. The receptor's source is a man between 65 and 80 years old in good health. Sequenced sample: blood. This chain joins TRBV28 and TRBJ1-2; D is possibly TRBD1 (5 bases). CDR3 coding DNA: TGTGCCAGCAGTTTACCCGACAGCCTAGGCTACACCTTC. Residues: CASSLPDSLGYTF.